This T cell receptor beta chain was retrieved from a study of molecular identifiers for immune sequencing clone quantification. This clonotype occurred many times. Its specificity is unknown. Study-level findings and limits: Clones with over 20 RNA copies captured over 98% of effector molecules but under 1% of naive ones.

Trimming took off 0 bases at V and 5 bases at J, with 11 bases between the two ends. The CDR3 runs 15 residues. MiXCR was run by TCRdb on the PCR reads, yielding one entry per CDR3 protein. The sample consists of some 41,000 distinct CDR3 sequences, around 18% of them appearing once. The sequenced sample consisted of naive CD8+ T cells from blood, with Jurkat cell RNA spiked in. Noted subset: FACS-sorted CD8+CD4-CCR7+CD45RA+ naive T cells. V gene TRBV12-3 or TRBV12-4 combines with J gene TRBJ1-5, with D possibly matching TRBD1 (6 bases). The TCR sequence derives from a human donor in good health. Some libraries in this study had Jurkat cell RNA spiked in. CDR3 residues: CASSLAGAHDQPQHF. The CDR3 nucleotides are TGTGCCAGCAGTTTAGCGGGGGCCCATGATCAGCCCCAGCATTTT.